A selection of T cell receptor beta chains follows, all from one sample in a study of shared clonotypes between healthy human individuals. Clones were sequenced by immunoSEQ multiplex PCR, and TCRdb holds only the in-frame ones, with some missing. This table holds some 1 million clones, under 80% found once. The sequencing sample was made of memory CD4+ T cells sorted from blood. Receptor source: a man aged 18-30 years in good health. Each CDR3 is given with its conserved first and last residue. A D gene is named only where the DNA matches it firmly. Rows may omit the clone size; those that give it use once, few, many or a size class.

TRBD1	TRBV6-5	-	TRBJ1-5	TGTGCCAGCAGTTCCCGGACAGGGGGAGATCAGCCCCAGCATTTT	CASSSRTGGDQPQHF
-	TRBV27	-	TRBJ2-1	TGTGCCAGCAGTTCTGTCGGGGGTGAGCAGTTCTTC	CASSSVGGEQFF
-	TRBV7-9	-	TRBJ1-1	TGTGCCAGCAGCTATACCGACGGCAACACTGAAGCTTTCTTT	CASSYTDGNTEAFF
-	TRBV6-5	-	TRBJ2-5	TGTGCCAGCAAAATGGGGTGGGGACAAGAGACCCAGTACTTC	CASKMGWGQETQYF
TRBD2	TRBV7-2	-	TRBJ2-5	TGTGCCAGCAGCCCAACTAGCGGGGGGGCCGGAGAGACCCAGTACTTC	CASSPTSGGAGETQYF
-	TRBV5-4	-	TRBJ1-1	TGTGCCAGCAGCCCACAGAGGGGTAGCACTGAAGCTTTCTTT	CASSPQRGSTEAFF
-	TRBV27	-	TRBJ1-2	TGTGCCAGCAGTCTCCGAGGAAGTAACTATGGCTACACCTTC	CASSLRGSNYGYTF
TRBD1	TRBV25-1	-	TRBJ2-3	TGTGCCAGCAGACCTCCCCCGGGACAGGGGACAGATACGCAGTATTTT	CASRPPPGQGTDTQYF
-	TRBV5-5	-	TRBJ1-1	TGTGCCAGCAGCTTCAGGGACACTATGAACACTGAAGCTTTCTTT	CASSFRDTMNTEAFF
TRBD2	TRBV9	once	TRBJ2-3	TGTGCCAGCAGTAGAGCGGGAGCTAGCACAGATACGCAGTATTTT	CASSRAGASTDTQYF
-	TRBV5-1	once	TRBJ1-1	TGCGCCAGCAGCATACAGGCTATGAACACTGAAGCTTTCTTT	CASSIQAMNTEAFF